The clone carrying this T cell receptor beta chain showed up just once. This sample stems from a study of blood T cell repertoires in COVID-19. Study in general: Donors in the United States, Italy and Spain gave samples during acute or convalescent COVID-19. The analysed material was cDNA or gDNA that came from T cells, B-cell-depleted T cells, or PBMCs.

The ends lost 5 bases at V and 3 bases at J; junction bases unmatched: 8. CDR3 size: 16 residues. Germline V gene lookup returns CDR1 LNHDA and CDR2 SQIVND (reference sequence). Clones were read by immunoSEQ multiplex PCR, and TCRdb kept only the in-frame ones, dropping some. The repertoire holds 300,000 to 350,000 clones, around 90% seen once, with around 3.5% in the top ten. This clonotype was sampled from a woman aged 18-35 years who had recovered from COVID-19. The chain carries TRBV19 and TRBJ2-3, with 10 bases aligning to TRBD2. What was sequenced was peripheral blood. DNA for the CDR3: TGTGCCAGTAGTGCTACTCCGGGACTAGCGACAGATACGCAGTATTTT. It encodes CASSATPGLATDTQYF.